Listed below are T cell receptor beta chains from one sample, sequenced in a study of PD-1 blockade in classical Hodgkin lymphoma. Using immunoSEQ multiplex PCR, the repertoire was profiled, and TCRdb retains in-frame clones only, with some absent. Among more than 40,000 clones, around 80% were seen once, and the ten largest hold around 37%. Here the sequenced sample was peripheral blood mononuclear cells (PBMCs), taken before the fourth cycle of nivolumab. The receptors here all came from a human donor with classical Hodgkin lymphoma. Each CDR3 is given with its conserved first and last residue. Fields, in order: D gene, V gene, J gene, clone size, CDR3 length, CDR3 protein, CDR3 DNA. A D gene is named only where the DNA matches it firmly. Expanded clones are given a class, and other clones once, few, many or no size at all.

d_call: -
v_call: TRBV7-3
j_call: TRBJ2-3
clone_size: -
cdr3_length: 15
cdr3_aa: CASSLTWGRTDTQYF
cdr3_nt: TGTGCCAGCAGCTTAACATGGGGGCGCACAGATACGCAGTATTTT

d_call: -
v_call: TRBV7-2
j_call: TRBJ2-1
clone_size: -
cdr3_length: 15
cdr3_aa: CASSSYLLPGNEQFF
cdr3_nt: TGTGCCAGCAGCTCGTACCTCCTGCCGGGGAATGAGCAGTTCTTC

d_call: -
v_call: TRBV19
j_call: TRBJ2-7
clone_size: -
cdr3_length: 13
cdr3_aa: CASSTIGVGEQYF
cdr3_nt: TGTGCCAGTAGTACCATCGGAGTGGGGGAGCAGTACTTC

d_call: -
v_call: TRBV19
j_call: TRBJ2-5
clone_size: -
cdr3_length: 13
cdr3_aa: CASAYGNQETQYF
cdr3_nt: TGTGCCAGCGCCTACGGGAACCAAGAGACCCAGTACTTC

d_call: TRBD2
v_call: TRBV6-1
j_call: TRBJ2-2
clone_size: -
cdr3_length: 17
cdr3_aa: CASSGLAGGTETGELFF
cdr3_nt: TGTGCCAGCAGTGGACTAGCGGGGGGGACGGAAACCGGGGAGCTGTTTTTT

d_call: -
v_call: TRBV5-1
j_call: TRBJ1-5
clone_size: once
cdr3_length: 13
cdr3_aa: CASSFNSNQPQHF
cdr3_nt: TGCGCCAGCAGCTTTAATAGCAATCAGCCCCAGCATTTT

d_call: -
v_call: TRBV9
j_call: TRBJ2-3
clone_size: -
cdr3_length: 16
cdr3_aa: CASSSLRQTNTDTQYF
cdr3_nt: TGTGCCAGCAGCAGCCTGCGGCAGACTAACACAGATACGCAGTATTTT

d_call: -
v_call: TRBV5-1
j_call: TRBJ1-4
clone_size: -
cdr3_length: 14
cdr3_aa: CASSFEGANEKLFF
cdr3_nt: TGCGCCAGCAGCTTCGAGGGGGCTAATGAAAAACTGTTTTTT

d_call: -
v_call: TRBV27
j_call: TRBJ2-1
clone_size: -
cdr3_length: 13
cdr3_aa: CASSFFGVNEQFF
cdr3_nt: TGTGCCAGCAGTTTTTTCGGAGTTAATGAGCAGTTCTTC

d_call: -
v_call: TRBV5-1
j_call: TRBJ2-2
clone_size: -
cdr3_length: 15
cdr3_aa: CASSGGSVDTGELFF
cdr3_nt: TGCGCCAGCAGCGGCGGATCGGTCGACACCGGGGAGCTGTTTTTT

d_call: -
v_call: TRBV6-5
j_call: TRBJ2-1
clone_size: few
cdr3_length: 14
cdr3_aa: CASSLLGVYNEQFF
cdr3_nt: TGTGCCAGCAGTCTACTGGGAGTCTACAATGAGCAGTTCTTC

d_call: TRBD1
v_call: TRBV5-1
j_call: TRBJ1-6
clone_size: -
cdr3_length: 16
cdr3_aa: CASRGQGSSYNSPLHF
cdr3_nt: TGCGCCAGCAGAGGACAGGGGAGCTCCTATAATTCACCCCTCCACTTT

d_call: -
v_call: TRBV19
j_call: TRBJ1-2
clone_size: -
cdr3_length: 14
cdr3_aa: CASSMPLGREGYTF
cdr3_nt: TGTGCCAGTAGTATGCCGCTGGGGCGTGAAGGCTACACCTTC

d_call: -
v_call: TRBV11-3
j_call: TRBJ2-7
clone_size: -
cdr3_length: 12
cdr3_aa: CASSLQSYEQYF
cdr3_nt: TGTGCCAGCAGCCTTCAGAGTTACGAGCAGTACTTC

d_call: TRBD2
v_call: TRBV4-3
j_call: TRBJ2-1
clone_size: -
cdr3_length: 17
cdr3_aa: CASSQGTSESSYNEQFF
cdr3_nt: TGCGCCAGCAGCCAGGGAACTAGCGAGAGCTCCTACAATGAGCAGTTCTTC

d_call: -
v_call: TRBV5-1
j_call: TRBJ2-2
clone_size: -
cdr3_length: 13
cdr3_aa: CASSLERTGELFF
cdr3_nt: TGCGCCAGCAGCTTGGAGCGCACCGGGGAGCTGTTTTTT

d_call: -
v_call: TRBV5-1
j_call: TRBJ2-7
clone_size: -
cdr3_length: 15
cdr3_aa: CASSPGGVSSYEQYF
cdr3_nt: TGCGCCAGCAGCCCGGGTGGGGTCAGCTCCTACGAGCAGTACTTC

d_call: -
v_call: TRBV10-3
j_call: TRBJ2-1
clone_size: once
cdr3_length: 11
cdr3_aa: CAISDLNEQFF
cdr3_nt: TGTGCCATCAGTGATCTCAATGAGCAGTTCTTC

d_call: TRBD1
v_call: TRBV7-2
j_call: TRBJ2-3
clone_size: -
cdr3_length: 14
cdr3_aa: CASSSGQGADTQYF
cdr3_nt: TGTGCCAGCAGCTCTGGACAGGGGGCGGATACGCAGTATTTT

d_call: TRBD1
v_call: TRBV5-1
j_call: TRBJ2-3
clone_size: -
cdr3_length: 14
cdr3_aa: CASSPQDRGDTQYF
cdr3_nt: TGCGCCAGCAGCCCCCAGGACAGGGGAGATACGCAGTATTTT

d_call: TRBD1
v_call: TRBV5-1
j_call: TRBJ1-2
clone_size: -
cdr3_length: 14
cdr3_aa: CASSPGQANYGYTF
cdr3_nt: TGCGCCAGCAGCCCTGGACAGGCAAACTATGGCTACACCTTC

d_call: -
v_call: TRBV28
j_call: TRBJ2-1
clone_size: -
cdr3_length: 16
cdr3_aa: CASSPPGLTEGNEQFF
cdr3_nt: TGTGCCAGCAGTCCTCCGGGACTCACGGAGGGGAATGAGCAGTTCTTC

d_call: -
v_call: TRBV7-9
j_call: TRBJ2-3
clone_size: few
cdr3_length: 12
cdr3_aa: CASSSPTDTQYF
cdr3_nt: TGTGCCAGCAGCTCCCCCACAGATACGCAGTATTTT

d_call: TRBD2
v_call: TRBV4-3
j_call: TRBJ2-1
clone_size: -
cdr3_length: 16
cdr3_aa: CASSYGTSGGANEQFF
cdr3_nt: TGCGCCAGCAGCTATGGGACTAGCGGGGGGGCAAATGAGCAGTTCTTC

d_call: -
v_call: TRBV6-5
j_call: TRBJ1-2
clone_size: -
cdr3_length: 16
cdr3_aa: CASSYSMGISLWGYTF
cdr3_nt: TGTGCCAGCAGTTACTCAATGGGGATCTCACTGTGGGGCTACACCTTC

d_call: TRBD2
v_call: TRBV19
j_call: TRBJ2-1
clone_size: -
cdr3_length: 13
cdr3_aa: CASSTPGTSRQFF
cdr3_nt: TGTGCCAGTAGTACCCCCGGGACTAGCAGGCAGTTCTTC

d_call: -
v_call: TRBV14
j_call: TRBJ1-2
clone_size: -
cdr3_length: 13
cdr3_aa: CASSRYRYYGYTF
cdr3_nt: TGTGCCAGCAGCCGGTACCGATACTATGGCTACACCTTC

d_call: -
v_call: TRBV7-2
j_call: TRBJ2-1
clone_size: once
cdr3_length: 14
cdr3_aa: CASSLGPGWGEQFF
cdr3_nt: TGTGCCAGCAGCTTAGGACCAGGGTGGGGGGAGCAGTTCTTC

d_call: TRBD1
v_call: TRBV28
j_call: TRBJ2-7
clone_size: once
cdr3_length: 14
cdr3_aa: CASSSGQGSHEQYF
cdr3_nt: TGTGCCAGCAGTTCCGGACAGGGAAGTCACGAGCAGTACTTC

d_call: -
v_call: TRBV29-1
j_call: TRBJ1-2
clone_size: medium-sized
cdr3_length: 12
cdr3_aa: CSVDRGGYGYTF
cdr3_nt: TGCAGCGTTGATCGGGGCGGCTATGGCTACACCTTC

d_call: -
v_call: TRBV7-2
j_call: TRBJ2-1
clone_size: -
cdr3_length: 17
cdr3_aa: CASSLVSVGSSYNEQFF
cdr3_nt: TGTGCCAGCAGCTTAGTTTCTGTCGGTAGCTCCTACAATGAGCAGTTCTTC

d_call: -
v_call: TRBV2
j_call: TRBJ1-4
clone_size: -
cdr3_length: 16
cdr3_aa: CASSEHGGGSGEKLFF
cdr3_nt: TGTGCCAGCAGTGAGCATGGTGGGGGCAGTGGTGAAAAACTGTTTTTT

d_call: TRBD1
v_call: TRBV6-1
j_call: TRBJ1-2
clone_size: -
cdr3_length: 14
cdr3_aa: CASSEGTGYYGYTF
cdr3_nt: TGTGCCAGCAGTGAAGGGACAGGGTACTATGGCTACACCTTC

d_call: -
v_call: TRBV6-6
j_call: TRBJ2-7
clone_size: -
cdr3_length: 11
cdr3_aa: CASSRGREQYF
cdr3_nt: TGTGCCAGCAGTCGGGGGAGGGAGCAGTACTTC

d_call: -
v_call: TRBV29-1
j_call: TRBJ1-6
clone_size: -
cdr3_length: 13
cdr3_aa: CSVGETENSPLHF
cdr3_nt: TGCAGCGTTGGGGAGACAGAAAATTCACCCCTCCACTTT

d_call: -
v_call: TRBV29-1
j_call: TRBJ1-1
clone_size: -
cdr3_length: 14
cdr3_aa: CSVEWAGRITEAFF
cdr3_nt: TGCAGCGTAGAATGGGCAGGGAGAATCACTGAAGCTTTCTTT

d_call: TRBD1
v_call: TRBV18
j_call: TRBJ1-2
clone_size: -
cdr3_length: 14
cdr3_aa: CASSRGQGTYGYTF
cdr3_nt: TGTGCCAGCTCACGCGGACAGGGGACTTATGGCTACACCTTC

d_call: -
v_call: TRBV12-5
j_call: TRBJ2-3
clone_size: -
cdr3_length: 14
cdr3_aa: CASGLTSTLDTQYF
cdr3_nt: TGTGCTAGTGGTTTGACATCGACGTTGGATACGCAGTATTTT

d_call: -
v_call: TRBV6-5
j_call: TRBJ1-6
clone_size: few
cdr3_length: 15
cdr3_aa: CASSYSSSYNSPLHF
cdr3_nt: TGTGCCAGCAGTTACTCGTCCAGCTATAATTCACCCCTCCACTTT

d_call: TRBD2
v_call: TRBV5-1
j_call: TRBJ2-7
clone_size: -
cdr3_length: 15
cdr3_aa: CASSSSGVNSYEQYF
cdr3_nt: TGCGCCAGCAGCTCCAGCGGGGTCAACTCCTACGAGCAGTACTTC

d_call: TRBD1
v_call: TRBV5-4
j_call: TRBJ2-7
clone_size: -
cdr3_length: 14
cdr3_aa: CASSLADRVYEQYF
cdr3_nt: TGTGCCAGCAGCTTGGCCGACAGGGTCTACGAGCAGTACTTC

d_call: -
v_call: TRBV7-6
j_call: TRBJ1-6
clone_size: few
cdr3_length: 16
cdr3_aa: CASSSQPGPNNSPLHF
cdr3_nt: TGTGCCAGCAGCTCACAACCGGGCCCTAATAATTCACCCCTCCACTTT

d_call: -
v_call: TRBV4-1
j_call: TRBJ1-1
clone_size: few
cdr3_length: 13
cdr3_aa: CASSQDRNTEAFF
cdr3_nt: TGCGCCAGCAGCCAAGACAGGAACACTGAAGCTTTCTTT

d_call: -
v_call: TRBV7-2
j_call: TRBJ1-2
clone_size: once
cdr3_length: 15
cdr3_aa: CASSPTGGGNYGYTF
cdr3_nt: TGTGCCAGCAGCCCCACTGGAGGGGGGAACTATGGCTACACCTTC

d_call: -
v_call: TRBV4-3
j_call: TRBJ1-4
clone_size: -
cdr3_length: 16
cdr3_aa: CASSQSWRGLDEKLFF
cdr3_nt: TGCGCCAGCAGCCAATCCTGGCGGGGATTGGATGAAAAACTGTTTTTT

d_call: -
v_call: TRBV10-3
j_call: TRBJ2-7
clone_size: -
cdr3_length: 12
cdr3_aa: CAISGMGSEQYF
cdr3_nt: TGTGCCATCAGTGGGATGGGGAGCGAGCAGTACTTC

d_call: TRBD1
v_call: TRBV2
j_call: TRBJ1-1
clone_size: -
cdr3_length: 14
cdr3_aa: CASRTGQGNTEAFF
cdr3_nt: TGTGCCAGCAGGACGGGACAGGGGAACACTGAAGCTTTCTTT

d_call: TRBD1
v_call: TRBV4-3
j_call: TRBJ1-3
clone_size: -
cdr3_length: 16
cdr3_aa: CASSYGTGASGNTIYF
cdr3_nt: TGCGCCAGCAGCTACGGGACAGGGGCCTCTGGAAACACCATATATTTT